This record covers a single T cell receptor beta chain. The V gene lost 2 bases and the J gene lost 4 bases, with 13 bases spanning the gap. The CDR3 is made up of 15 amino acids. Germline CDR1 reads SGHTA; CDR2 reads FQGTGA. TCRdb's copy holds only in-frame clones and misses some; the assay was immunoSEQ multiplex PCR. The sample lists tens of thousands of clones, around 87% occurring once. The sample is drawn from a study of lymphopenia after photon versus proton radiotherapy. The receptor comes from an elderly man with esophageal cancer. The starting material was peripheral blood, obtained from a patient treated with proton-based radiotherapy. The chain employs TRBV7-3 and TRBJ2-3, with D maybe TRBD2 (5 bases). CDR3 protein: CASSLLGDDSDTQYF. CDR3 bases: TGTGCCAGCAGCTTACTCGGGGATGATTCAGATACGCAGTATTTT.